The 9 T cell receptor beta chains in this list originate from one sample, sequenced in a study of tumor-infiltrating lymphocytes in primary liver carcinoma. Researchers drew blood RNA from unsorted whole blood and extracted germline DNA as well. The investigators made TCR beta cDNA from 400 to 550 ng total RNA, using a constant-region primer. Three rounds of nested multiplex PCR with slightly modified ARM-PCR produced TCR beta libraries. Two initial PCR rounds of around 9 cycles each paired TRBV1-TRBV30 forward primers with a C-beta reverse primer. TCRdb independently ran MiXCR on the multiplex PCR reads; one entry per CDR3 protein. The sample lists a few hundred thousand distinct CDR3 sequences; approximately 58% were seen once. Specimen: peripheral blood. The receptors here all came from a woman aged 25 to 39 with primary liver carcinoma and hepatitis B virus infection.

Concerning this clonotype: One end of the junction does not line up with germline, which may come from a read error. V usage is TRBV6-5 and J usage is TRBJ2-7; the D call may be TRBD1 or TRBD2 (6 bases each). The CDR3 loop spans 15 amino acids. CDR1 and CDR2 from the germline V gene are MNHEY and SVGAGI. This CDR3 reads CASSYSRGPSSEQYF. CDR3 DNA sequence: TGTGCCAGCAGTTACTCACGGGGGCCCTCCTCCGAGCAGTACTTC.

In the case of this clonotype: Because the CDR3 is missing its conserved closing phenylalanine or tryptophan, this is likely a read error. The chain joins TRBV11-2 to TRBJ2-7, with D possibly matching TRBD2 (5 bases). Trimming shortened V by 8 bases and J by 5 bases, and 13 bases separated the two germline ends. The CDR3 loop spans 12 amino acids. Per germline, CDR1 SGHAT and CDR2 FQNNGV. CDR3 region: CASRGPGNEQYI. The CDR3 DNA follows: TGTGCCAGCCGAGGGCCGGGTAACGAGCAGTACATC.

To note about this clonotype: A read error may produce the germline difference seen at one junction end. This chain joins TRBV11-2 and TRBJ2-1; D assignment may be TRBD1 or TRBD2 (6 bases each). CDR1 and CDR2 from the germline V gene are SGHAT and FQNNGV. This CDR3 is built from 17 residues. The chain's CDR3 is CASSLGRGSGPYKEQFF. The CDR3 DNA reads as TGTGCCAGCAGCTTAGGGAGGGGGAGCGGACCTTACAAAGAGCAGTTCTTC.

This clonotype was observed at least ten times. The chain combines TRBV12-3 or TRBV12-4 with TRBJ2-3; the match to TRBD1 covers 10 bases. The CDR3 is 14 amino acids. Unmatched junction bases numbered 4, after V lost 6 bases and J lost 4 bases. CDR3 in amino acids: CASSRDRGSDTQYF. Written as DNA, the CDR3 is TGTGCCAGCAGCCGGGACAGGGGATCAGATACGCAGTATTTT.

This clonotype was recorded once. The germline gene is not matched at one end of the junction; a read error may be the cause. The chain joins TRBV10-3 to TRBJ2-3; D gene unclear. CDR1 is ENHRY, CDR2 SYGVKD, per germline. The CDR3 covers 14 residues. CDR3 nucleotides: TGTGCTATCGGTGACTGGACGGACGAGGATACGCAGTACTTT. This sequence encodes CAIGDWTDEDTQYF.

A remark on this clonotype: Compared with germline, one end of the junction differs, possibly owing to a read error. The chain combines TRBV12-3 or TRBV12-4 with TRBJ1-5, with D uncertain. CDR3 length: 14 amino acids. The CDR3 loop reads CASSFRFPNRPQHF. DNA for the CDR3: TGTGCCAGCAGTTTCCGGTTCCCCAATCGGCCCCAGCATTTT.

The V call is TRBV12-3 or TRBV12-4, the J call TRBJ2-7, with D possibly being TRBD2 (5 bases). This CDR3 contains 12 residues. V was pared by 10 bases and J by 4 bases, with 14 bases between. The CDR3 region is CANTLDWYEQYF. DNA for the CDR3: TGTGCCAACACTCTGGACTGGTACGAGCAGTACTTC.

This clonotype was recorded many times. This rearrangement joins TRBV11-2 to TRBJ2-3; 8 positions agree with TRBD2. The CDR3 contains 13 residues. J was trimmed by 4 bases and V by 5 bases; bases with no gene match: 2. Germline loops: CDR1 SGHAT, CDR2 FQNNGV. CDR3 bases: TGTGCCAGCAGCGGACTAGCTCCAGATACGCAGTATTTT. Translated, it gives CASSGLAPDTQYF.

This chain links TRBV6-2 or TRBV6-3 with TRBJ2-1; D unresolved. The length of the CDR3 is 12 residues. The V end was cut by 5 bases, the J end by 10 bases, with 12 bases between. Germline V gives CDR1 MNHEY, CDR2 SVGEGT. DNA for the CDR3: TGTGCCAGCAGTGGTGCGGTTCGAGAGCAGTTCTTC. Translating gives CASSGAVREQFF.